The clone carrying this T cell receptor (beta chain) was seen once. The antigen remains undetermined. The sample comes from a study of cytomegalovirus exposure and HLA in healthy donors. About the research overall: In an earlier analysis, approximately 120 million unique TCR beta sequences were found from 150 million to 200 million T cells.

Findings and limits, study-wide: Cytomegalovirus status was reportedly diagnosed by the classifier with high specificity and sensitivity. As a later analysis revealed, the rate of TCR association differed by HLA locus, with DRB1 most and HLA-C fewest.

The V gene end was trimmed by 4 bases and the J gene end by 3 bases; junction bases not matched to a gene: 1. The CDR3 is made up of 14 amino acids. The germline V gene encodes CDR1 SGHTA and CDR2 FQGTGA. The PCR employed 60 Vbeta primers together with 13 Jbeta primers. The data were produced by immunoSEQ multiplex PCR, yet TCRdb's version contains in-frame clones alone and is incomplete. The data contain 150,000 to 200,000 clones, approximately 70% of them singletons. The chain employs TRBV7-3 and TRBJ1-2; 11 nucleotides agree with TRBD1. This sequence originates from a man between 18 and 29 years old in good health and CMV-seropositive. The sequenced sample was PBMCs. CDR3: CASSSGQGDYGYTF. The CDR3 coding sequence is TGTGCCAGCAGCTCGGGACAGGGGGACTATGGCTACACCTTC.